This is a list of T cell receptor beta chains from one sample in a study of blood T cell repertoires in COVID-19. Assay used: immunoSEQ multiplex PCR; TCRdb lists only in-frame clones, some missing. The sample has 140,000 or so clones, roughly 90% seen once. The sequenced sample was peripheral blood. The receptors were sampled from a man in his 70s with acute or convalescent COVID-19. Each CDR3 is given with its conserved first and last residue. The D gene is left open where the match is weak. The listing skips clone size in some rows; elsewhere it reads once, few, many or a size class.

once	TRBD1	TRBJ1-1	TRBV6-5	CASRGQGGNTEAFF	TGTGCCAGCAGGGGACAGGGTGGGAACACTGAAGCTTTCTTT
NA	NA	TRBJ1-2	TRBV29-1	CSVVPSTGTYGYTF	TGCAGCGTTGTCCCATCGACAGGTACTTATGGCTACACCTTC
NA	TRBD1	TRBJ1-2	TRBV5-1	CASSLAPGQNYGYTF	TGCGCCAGCAGCTTGGCCCCGGGACAGAACTATGGCTACACCTTC
few	TRBD1	TRBJ1-2	TRBV6-1	CASSASGTGDGYGYTF	TGTGCCAGCAGTGCCTCGGGGACAGGGGACGGCTATGGCTACACCTTC
NA	TRBD1	TRBJ2-7	TRBV7-2	CASSLAGQGEHEQYF	TGTGCCAGCAGCTTAGCGGGCCAGGGGGAGCACGAGCAGTACTTC
NA	NA	TRBJ2-1	TRBV5-1	CASSLGHDTNEQFF	TGCGCCAGCAGCTTGGGCCACGACACCAATGAGCAGTTCTTC
NA	NA	TRBJ1-2	TRBV28	CASSLRVGGSGYTF	TGTGCCAGCAGTTTGAGGGTAGGAGGGTCGGGCTACACCTTC
NA	NA	TRBJ2-5	TRBV10-3	CAISEIAEQETQYF	TGTGCCATCAGTGAGATTGCGGAGCAAGAGACCCAGTACTTC
few	NA	TRBJ2-1	TRBV9	CASSVVGAAYNEQFF	TGTGCCAGCAGCGTAGTGGGGGCTGCTTACAATGAGCAGTTCTTC
NA	NA	TRBJ2-3	TRBV5-1	CASSSTDTQYF	TGCGCCAGCAGCTCGACAGATACGCAGTATTTT
NA	NA	TRBJ2-2	TRBV7-3	CASSSQGLNTGELFF	TGTGCCAGCAGCTCACAGGGACTAAACACCGGGGAGCTGTTTTTT
NA	TRBD1	TRBJ1-3	TRBV12-5	CASGSTDRGDGNTIYF	TGTGCTAGTGGTTCAACGGACAGGGGAGACGGAAACACCATATATTTT
NA	TRBD1	TRBJ2-5	TRBV3-1/TRBV3-2	CASSPDGTGGPVVTQYF	TGTGCCAGCAGCCCTGACGGGACAGGGGGGCCGGTTGTGACCCAGTACTTC
NA	NA	TRBJ1-3	TRBV11-3	CASSLIRGHTSGNTIYF	TGTGCCAGCAGCTTAATAAGGGGCCATACCTCGGGAAACACCATATATTTT
NA	TRBD1	TRBJ2-3	TRBV20-1	CSASAPGQGATDTQYF	TGCAGTGCTAGTGCCCCGGGACAGGGCGCCACAGATACGCAGTATTTT
NA	TRBD2	TRBJ2-5	TRBV3-1/TRBV3-2	CASKAGGIETQYF	TGTGCCAGCAAAGCGGGGGGGATCGAGACCCAGTACTTC
NA	NA	TRBJ1-1	TRBV4-1	CASSQEPGFEAFF	TGCGCCAGCAGCCAAGAGCCCGGGTTCGAAGCTTTCTTT
NA	TRBD2	TRBJ2-7	TRBV6-5	CASSYPPSGVNEQYF	TGTGCCAGCAGTTACCCTCCTAGCGGGGTCAACGAGCAGTACTTC
few	TRBD2	TRBJ2-7	TRBV3-1/TRBV3-2	CASSQGLAGTYEQYF	TGTGCCAGCAGCCAAGGACTAGCGGGGACCTACGAGCAGTACTTC
NA	TRBD2	TRBJ2-3	TRBV3-1/TRBV3-2	CASSQAWGSGGSDTQYF	TGTGCCAGCAGCCAAGCGTGGGGTAGCGGGGGGTCAGATACGCAGTATTTT
NA	TRBD1	TRBJ1-2	TRBV29-1	CSVQTGGGNYGYTF	TGCAGCGTGCAAACAGGGGGAGGAAACTATGGCTACACCTTC
once	NA	TRBJ1-4	TRBV27	CASSAGGGKLFF	TGTGCCAGCAGCGCTGGGGGGGGAAAACTGTTTTTT
NA	NA	TRBJ2-7	TRBV7-2	CASSLKAGGEQYF	TGTGCCAGCAGCTTAAAAGCCGGGGGCGAGCAGTACTTC
NA	TRBD1	TRBJ2-7	TRBV6-5	CASRPGQGRHEQYF	TGTGCCAGCAGACCGGGACAGGGTAGACACGAGCAGTACTTC
NA	TRBD1	TRBJ2-3	TRBV25-1	CASSVAGQGGTTDTQYF	TGTGCCAGCAGTGTAGCCGGACAGGGGGGGACTACAGATACGCAGTATTTT
NA	NA	TRBJ1-4	TRBV29-1	CSVELGGRRLFF	TGCAGCGTTGAGTTGGGCGGGAGGAGACTGTTTTTT
NA	NA	TRBJ1-1	TRBV7-2	CASSLLSVNTEAFF	TGTGCCAGCAGCTTACTGTCCGTAAACACTGAAGCTTTCTTT
NA	TRBD1	TRBJ1-5	TRBV6-5	CASREGQYSNQPQHF	TGTGCCAGCAGAGAGGGACAGTATAGCAATCAGCCCCAGCATTTT
NA	NA	TRBJ2-3	TRBV10-3	CAISESEDTDTQYF	TGTGCCATCAGTGAGTCGGAGGACACAGATACGCAGTATTTT
NA	TRBD2	TRBJ2-7	TRBV2	CASSKRLAGAGEQYF	TGTGCCAGCAGTAAAAGGCTAGCGGGAGCGGGCGAGCAGTACTTC
NA	TRBD1	TRBJ2-2	TRBV5-5	CASSSGQGARRELFF	TGTGCCAGCAGCTCCGGACAGGGGGCGCGCCGGGAGCTGTTTTTT
NA	TRBD1	TRBJ1-1	TRBV29-1	CSVERTGLNTEAFF	TGCAGCGTTGAGCGGACAGGGCTTAACACTGAAGCTTTCTTT
NA	NA	TRBJ2-7	TRBV11-2	CASSPPGQLSNEQYF	TGTGCCAGCAGCCCACCGGGACAACTCTCCAACGAGCAGTACTTC
NA	NA	TRBJ1-2	TRBV29-1	CSVEDPREASGYTF	TGCAGCGTTGAAGATCCCAGGGAGGCGAGTGGCTACACCTTC
NA	TRBD2	TRBJ2-7	TRBV11-2	CASSPRGRVDEQYF	TGTGCCAGCAGCCCTCGGGGGAGGGTGGACGAGCAGTACTTC
NA	NA	TRBJ2-5	TRBV10-3	CAIRLTRGGQGSQETQYF	TGTGCCATCAGACTCACGAGGGGGGGCCAGGGGAGCCAAGAGACCCAGTACTTC
NA	NA	TRBJ2-7	TRBV5-1	CASRTGYERATYEQYF	TGCGCCAGCAGGACCGGTTACGAGCGGGCGACCTACGAGCAGTACTTC
NA	TRBD1	TRBJ2-2	TRBV5-1	CASSPTGAPGTGELFF	TGCGCCAGCAGCCCGACAGGGGCGCCGGGCACCGGGGAGCTGTTTTTT
few	NA	TRBJ1-1	TRBV27	CASSIQGLNTEAFF	TGTGCCAGCAGCATTCAGGGTTTGAACACTGAAGCTTTCTTT
NA	NA	TRBJ1-2	TRBV10-2	CASSEQGMRGYTF	TGCGCCAGCAGTGAGCAGGGGATGCGTGGCTACACCTTC
NA	NA	TRBJ2-7	TRBV4-2	CASSQGGQSYEQYF	TGTGCCAGCAGCCAAGGCGGACAGAGCTACGAGCAGTACTTC
NA	TRBD1	TRBJ1-6	TRBV18	CASSPRVLGQGNSPLHF	TGTGCCAGCTCACCACGAGTCCTGGGACAGGGGAATTCACCCCTCCACTTT
NA	NA	TRBJ2-7	TRBV5-1	CASSFQGSYEQYF	TGCGCCAGCAGCTTTCAGGGGTCCTACGAGCAGTACTTC
NA	TRBD1	TRBJ1-6	TRBV6-1	CASSGQGLSSYNSPLHF	TGTGCCAGCAGTGGACAGGGTTTGAGCTCCTATAATTCACCCCTCCACTTT
once	TRBD2	TRBJ2-7	TRBV6-1	CASRNSGSGPEQYF	TGTGCCAGCAGGAATAGCGGGAGCGGTCCCGAGCAGTACTTC
NA	TRBD1	TRBJ1-4	TRBV27	CASSSPGTGGEKLFF	TGTGCCAGCAGTTCCCCCGGGACAGGGGGGGAAAAACTGTTTTTT
once	TRBD1	TRBJ1-4	TRBV3-1/TRBV3-2	CASSQDLQFGTGGDEKLFF	TGTGCCAGCAGCCAAGACCTTCAATTCGGGACAGGAGGGGATGAAAAACTGTTTTTT
NA	TRBD2	TRBJ2-1	TRBV5-6	CASSPISGLAGGKYNEQFF	TGTGCCAGCAGCCCTATTTCCGGACTAGCGGGGGGGAAATACAATGAGCAGTTCTTC